One and the same sample provided the 23 T cell receptor beta chains below, sequenced in a study of control samples from healthy donors and cancer patients. TCRdb's table, derived via immunoSEQ multiplex PCR, lists solely in-frame clones and lacks some. There are fewer than 500,000 clones in the sample; over 75% occur only once, and around 6.5% lies in the top ten. The sequenced sample was PBMCs. The receptors come from a middle-aged man with head and neck cancer.

The chain uses TRBV6-2 or TRBV6-3 and TRBJ1-3; no firm D call. V was cut by 6 bases and J by 0 bases, with 12 bases left in between. The CDR3 contains 15 residues. CDR1 is MNHEY and CDR2 is SVGEGT in the germline V gene. The CDR3 here is CASSPTATSGNTIYF. CDR3 in DNA: TGTGCCAGCAGCCCCACCGCGACCTCTGGAAACACCATATATTTT.

This chain uses TRBV12-3 or TRBV12-4 with TRBJ2-7, with D unclear. Trimming took 5 bases from V and 2 from J, leaving 10 bases between them. The CDR3 has 13 residues. The CDR3 loop reads CASSPQGPYEQYF. CDR3 in DNA: TGTGCCAGCAGTCCACAAGGGCCCTACGAGCAGTACTTC.

The chain couples TRBV27 to TRBJ1-6; perhaps TRBD1 as D (6 bases). Trimming left V 6 bases short and J 7 bases short, with 13 bases between. The CDR3 spans 14 residues. Per the germline V gene, CDR1 is MNHEY and CDR2 is SMNVEV (reference sequence). The CDR3 sequence: CASRLTGTNSPLHF. Here the CDR3 DNA reads TGTGCCAGCAGGTTGACAGGCACCAATTCACCCCTCCACTTT.

This clone was observed once. The chain links TRBV5-4 to TRBJ2-7, with 8 nucleotides matching TRBD1. This CDR3 is 14 amino acids long. In germline, CDR1 is SGHNT, CDR2 YYREEE (reference sequence). The junction had 8 bases not matched to a gene; V was cut back by 5 bases and J by 4 bases. The CDR3: CASRTDRDGYEQYF. The CDR3 DNA reads as TGTGCCAGCAGGACGGACAGGGACGGGTACGAGCAGTACTTC.

J is TRBJ1-2 and V is TRBV30; D may be TRBD1 (5 bases). The V and J ends lost 0 bases and 7 bases respectively, with 12 bases between them. The CDR3 loop spans 13 amino acids. Germline V gene sequence: CDR1 GTSNPN, CDR2 SVGIG (reference sequence). The DNA for the CDR3 is TGTGCCTGGAGTGTACGATCGGGGGGTGGCTACACCTTC. As protein: CAWSVRSGGGYTF.

The CDR3 here is CASSRETGPSGNTIYF. The CDR3 nucleotides read TGTGCCAGCAGCCGAGAGACAGGGCCTTCTGGAAACACCATATATTTT. The chain couples TRBV4-2 to TRBJ1-3, with 7 bases identical to TRBD1. Unmatched junction bases numbered 7, after V lost 4 bases and J lost 1 base. The CDR3 sequence is 16 residues long. Germline lookup yields CDR1 LGHNA and CDR2 YNFKEQ.

The chain recombines TRBV19 with TRBJ1-5, with 8 bases fitting TRBD1. The CDR3 is 15 amino acids. J lost 7 bases, V lost 5 bases, and 10 bases had no gene match. Germline CDR1 and CDR2: LNHDA and SQIVND (reference sequence). The CDR3 reads CASSVVTGVWQPQHF. The CDR3 DNA is TGTGCCAGTAGTGTAGTGACAGGGGTCTGGCAGCCCCAGCATTTT.

This clone was observed a few times. V and J are TRBV12-3 or TRBV12-4 and TRBJ1-1; possibly TRBD1 for D (5 bases). CDR3 length: 12 amino acids. Between the trimmed V and J ends, which lost 5 bases and 10 bases, there was a span of 14 bases. The CDR3 reads CASSPLHRLAFF. The DNA for the CDR3 is TGTGCCAGCAGTCCCCTACACAGGCTAGCTTTCTTT.

The V gene is TRBV6-5, the J gene TRBJ2-7; the match to TRBD1 covers 11 bases. CDR1 MNHEY and CDR2 SVGAGI come from the germline V gene. The CDR3 runs 15 residues. V lost 4 bases and J lost 2; bases outside the gene matches: 4. The CDR3 loop is CASSSSGQGAYEQYF. The CDR3 DNA reads as TGTGCCAGCAGTTCATCGGGACAGGGGGCCTACGAGCAGTACTTC.

This chain uses TRBV19 with TRBJ2-5; TRBD1 matches at 7 bases. The ends lost 8 bases at V and 5 bases at J; junction bases unmatched: 8. Germline CDR1 is LNHDA and CDR2 is SQIVND (reference sequence). This CDR3 is 13 amino acids long. CDR3: CASQRQGYETQYF. The CDR3 nucleotides are TGTGCCAGTCAAAGACAGGGATACGAGACCCAGTACTTC.

This chain joins TRBV11-2 and TRBJ2-6; the D is unclear. CDR1 and CDR2 (germline): SGHAT, FQNNGV. The CDR3 runs 14 residues. The V end was cut by 3 bases, the J end by 2 bases, with 5 bases between. The CDR3: CASSFGAGANVLTF. The DNA for the CDR3 is TGTGCCAGCAGCTTTGGGGCTGGGGCCAACGTCCTGACTTTC.

This sequence joins TRBV24-1 and TRBJ2-7; D is ambiguous. The CDR3 totals 14 residues. Trimming left V 3 bases short and J 2 bases short, with 10 bases between. Germline V gene sequence: CDR1 KGHDR, CDR2 SFDVKD. The CDR3 DNA sequence: TGTGCCACCAGTGATCGAGGACGGGCCTACGAGCAGTACTTC. Translation gives CATSDRGRAYEQYF.

The V and J genes are TRBV11-2 and TRBJ1-4; 10 bases map to TRBD1. Germline values: CDR1 SGHAT, CDR2 FQNNGV. J lost 7 bases, V lost 3 bases, and 11 bases had no gene match. The CDR3 extends over 17 amino acids. Here the CDR3 reads CASSFETGGAGGEKLFF. Here the CDR3 DNA reads TGTGCCAGCAGCTTTGAGACAGGGGGCGCCGGGGGTGAAAAACTGTTTTTT.

The CDR3 loop is CASSSQKFSGLKDEQFF. Written as DNA, the CDR3 is TGTGCCAGCAGTTCTCAAAAATTTAGCGGACTTAAGGATGAGCAGTTCTTC. The V call is TRBV27, the J call TRBJ2-1; TRBD2 is a possible D gene (6 bases). V lost 4 bases, J lost 8 bases, and 24 bases lay in between. The CDR3 has 17 residues. Looked up from germline, CDR1 is MNHEY and CDR2 is SMNVEV (reference sequence).

This chain joins TRBV11-3 and TRBJ2-3; the match to TRBD2 covers 14 bases. Trimming removed 5 bases from V and 6 bases from J; junction bases left unmatched: 4. The V gene's germline CDR1 is SGHNT and CDR2 YENEEA. The CDR3 has 15 amino acids. Here the CDR3 DNA reads TGTGCCAGCAGCGCCCGGACTAGCGGGAGGGATACGCAGTATTTT. Its translation: CASSARTSGRDTQYF.

The chain has TRBV24-1 and TRBJ2-1; 8 nucleotides align to TRBD2. Trimming removed 7 bases from V and 7 bases from J; junction bases left unmatched: 11. Germline lookup yields CDR1 KGHDR and CDR2 SFDVKD. CDR3 length equals 15 residues. CDR3 residues: CATSRSGGLGNEQFF. The CDR3 bases are TGTGCCACCAGCCGTTCGGGAGGGCTAGGTAATGAGCAGTTCTTC.

This clone occurred once. The chain combines TRBV5-5 with TRBJ1-2, with 8 bases matching TRBD1. The V gene's germline CDR1 is SGHKS and CDR2 YYEKEE (reference sequence). Germline trimming cut 4 bases from V and 3 bases from J; bases unmatched to any gene: 8. CDR3 size: 15 residues. For the CDR3, the DNA is TGTGCCAGCAGCGCCGGACAGGGTGGGCACTATGGCTACACCTTC. It specifies CASSAGQGGHYGYTF.

The chain joins TRBV27 to TRBJ1-5; possibly TRBD1 for D (6 bases). The V end lost 6 bases, the J end lost 6 bases, and 15 bases lay between the germline ends. In germline, CDR1 is MNHEY, CDR2 SMNVEV (reference sequence). This CDR3 spans 14 amino acids. DNA for the CDR3: TGTGCCAGCAGCCGAACAGGGATCAGTCAGCCCCAGCATTTT. Protein: CASSRTGISQPQHF.

The rearrangement joins TRBV12-3 or TRBV12-4 to TRBJ1-1; D ambiguous. There are 12 residues in the CDR3. V was cut by 3 bases and J by 2 bases, with 4 bases left in between. CDR3 sequence reads: CASSLANTEAFF. In DNA, the CDR3 is TGTGCCAGCAGTTTGGCCAACACTGAAGCTTTCTTT.

The J gene is TRBJ1-1, the V gene TRBV9; D gene ambiguous. V was pared by 2 bases and J by 3 bases, with 11 bases between. The CDR3 spans 14 residues. Germline loops: CDR1 SGDLS, CDR2 YYNGEE. The CDR3 bases are TGTGCCAGCAGCGTGGGTGTTAAGGACACTGAAGCTTTCTTT. Its protein product is CASSVGVKDTEAFF.

The genes are TRBV4-3 and TRBJ2-1, with D hard to call. The CDR3 is 14 amino acids. Germline values: CDR1 LGHNA, CDR2 YSLEER. Trimming took 0 bases from V and 6 from J, leaving 9 bases between them. In DNA, the CDR3 is TGCGCCAGCAGCCAAGATACCAGCTTCAATGAGCAGTTCTTC. It specifies CASSQDTSFNEQFF.

Here the CDR3 reads CASSLTLLSYEQYF. CDR3 coding DNA: TGTGCCAGCAGTTTAACTCTCTTATCCTACGAGCAGTACTTC. This rearrangement joins TRBV27 to TRBJ2-7; D is uncertain. This CDR3 is 14 amino acids long. The germline V gene encodes CDR1 MNHEY and CDR2 SMNVEV (reference sequence). V was cut by 2 bases and J by 1 base, with 9 bases left in between.

The J gene is TRBJ1-1, the V gene TRBV19; possible D gene TRBD1, 6 bases. Between the trimmed V and J ends, which lost 8 bases and 8 bases, there was a span of 15 bases. The CDR3 is made up of 12 amino acids. Germline V CDR1 and CDR2: LNHDA, SQIVND (reference sequence). CDR3 sequence (DNA): TGTGCCAGTGTGGACAGTTATACGGAAGCTTTCTTT. Encoded protein: CASVDSYTEAFF.